These 26 T cell receptor beta chains were sequenced from one sample in a study of cytomegalovirus exposure and HLA in healthy donors. Primers: 60 Vbeta forward and 13 Jbeta reverse. Libraries were prepared by immunoSEQ multiplex PCR; TCRdb keeps only in-frame clonotypes and omits some of them. The table includes about 190,000 clones, 79% detected once. Sequenced material: PBMCs. These receptors were obtained from a woman between 18 and 29 years old in good health and CMV-seronegative.

The chain is built from TRBV9 and TRBJ2-2; 8 nucleotides line up with TRBD1. The germline gives CDR1 SGDLS, CDR2 YYNGEE. The CDR3 totals 16 residues. Trimming at V came to 5 bases and at J to 2 bases, leaving 8 bases not matched to a gene. Here the CDR3 reads CASSLGTGVNTGELFF. CDR3 DNA: TGTGCCAGCAGTCTCGGGACAGGAGTAAACACCGGGGAGCTGTTTTTT.

The V and J genes are TRBV5-1 and TRBJ1-3; 8 nucleotides line up with TRBD1. J gave up 0 bases and V 5 bases, and 19 bases lay outside the gene matches. This CDR3 has 20 amino acids. From germline, CDR1 is SGHRS and CDR2 YFSETQ. CDR3: CASRRVDPGQAMNSGNTIYF. The CDR3 coding sequence is TGCGCCAGCAGACGAGTCGACCCGGGACAGGCAATGAACTCTGGAAACACCATATATTTT.

This rearrangement joins TRBV7-6 to TRBJ2-5; the D gene is possibly TRBD2 (6 bases). The CDR3 loop spans 13 amino acids. Germline V CDR1 and CDR2: SGHVS, FNYEAQ. Trimming shortened V by 1 base and J by 5 bases, and 8 bases separated the two germline ends. The chain's CDR3 is CASSLGGRETQYF. In nucleotides, the CDR3 is TGTGCCAGCAGCTTAGGGGGGAGGGAGACCCAGTACTTC.

The rearrangement joins TRBV2 to TRBJ1-5; 8 nucleotides align to TRBD1. The CDR3 consists of 16 residues. The J segment lost 4 bases and the V segment lost 5 bases, leaving 10 bases of the junction unmatched. In germline, CDR1 is SNHLY, CDR2 FYNNEI. The CDR3 DNA is TGTGCCAGCAGTAATACCGGGACAGGTGTTAATCAGCCCCAGCATTTT. Amino acids: CASSNTGTGVNQPQHF. The full variable domain, completed using reference TRBV2 and TRBJ1-5, is EPEVTQTPSHQVTQMGQEVILRCVPISNHLYFYWYRQILGQKVEFLVSFYNNEISEKSEIFDDQFSVERPDGSNFTLKIRSTKLEDSAMYFCASSNTGTGVNQPQHFGDGTRLSIL.

The chain is built from TRBV6-5 and TRBJ1-6; 9 bases fit TRBD1. The germline CDR1 and CDR2 sequences are MNHEY and SVGAGI. Trimming removed 2 bases from V and 9 bases from J; junction bases left unmatched: 8. CDR3 size: 16 residues. The CDR3 spells CASSYEVGQGTSPLHF. The CDR3 region has the DNA TGTGCCAGCAGTTACGAGGTGGGACAGGGAACTTCACCCCTCCACTTT.

Written as DNA, the CDR3 is TGTGCCTGGAGTCGGCTAGCGAGCACAGATACGCAGTATTTT. Translated: CAWSRLASTDTQYF. The V and J genes are TRBV30 and TRBJ2-3; a weak D match, TRBD2 (6 bases). Trimming removed 2 bases at V and 0 bases at J, with 9 bases between. CDR1 and CDR2 from the germline V gene are GTSNPN and SVGIG (reference sequence). CDR3 length: 14 residues.

The genes are TRBV6-1 and TRBJ2-7; D is perhaps TRBD2 (6 bases). The germline V gene encodes CDR1 MNHNS and CDR2 SASEGT. The V gene lost 4 bases and the J gene lost 3 bases, with 10 bases spanning the gap. The CDR3 totals 13 residues. This CDR3 is CASSGIGGYEQYF. CDR3 DNA: TGTGCCAGCAGTGGTATCGGGGGCTACGAGCAGTACTTC.

The chain uses TRBV18 and TRBJ1-5; 8 positions match TRBD1. V lost 3 bases and J lost 1; bases outside the gene matches: 8. Germline V CDR1 and CDR2: KGHSH, LQKENI. The CDR3 extends over 17 amino acids. The CDR3 region is CASSPLRTGKSNQPQHF. In nucleotides, the CDR3 is TGTGCCAGCTCACCTCTAAGGACAGGGAAGAGCAATCAGCCCCAGCATTTT.

The sample holds a few counts of this clone. The chain couples TRBV7-9 to TRBJ2-1, with 13 bases matching TRBD2. The CDR3 has 16 residues. Germline V lookup: CDR1 SEHNR, CDR2 FQNEAQ (reference sequence). The V segment lost 4 bases and the J segment 8 bases; nucleotides outside the gene matches: 8. The CDR3 bases are TGTGCCAGCAGCTCAGGGACTAGCGGGGTTTACGATGAGCAGTTCTTC. Its protein product is CASSSGTSGVYDEQFF.

This chain joins TRBV28 and TRBJ1-4; D not resolved. V lost 5 bases and J 5 bases, leaving 9 bases between the germline ends. Germline V gene data show CDR1 as MDHEN and CDR2 as SYDVKM. The CDR3 loop spans 13 amino acids. The CDR3 bases are TGTGCCAGCAGTCCGACTGGGAATGAAAAACTGTTTTTT. Protein sequence: CASSPTGNEKLFF. Looking up the rest from reference TRBV28 and TRBJ1-4 gives the full variable domain: DVKVTQSSRYLVKRTGEKVFLECVQDMDHENMFWYRQDPGLGLRLIYFSYDVKMKEKGDIPEGYSVSREKKERFSLILESASTNQTSMYLCASSPTGNEKLFFGSGTQLSVL.

The gene calls are TRBV7-9 and TRBJ1-1; no firm D call. CDR3 length: 13 amino acids. The V gene's germline CDR1 is SEHNR and CDR2 FQNEAQ (reference sequence). V lost 5 bases to trimming and J lost 0 bases, with 7 bases between them. CDR3 sequence: CASSRDMNTEAFF. The DNA for the CDR3 is TGTGCCAGCAGCAGAGACATGAACACTGAAGCTTTCTTT. Based on the CDR3 plus reference TRBV7-9 and TRBJ1-1, the full variable domain is DTGVSQNPRHKITKRGQNVTFRCDPISEHNRLYWYRQTLGQGPEFLTYFQNEAQLEKSRLLSDRFSAERPKGSFSTLEIQRTEQGDSAMYLCASSRDMNTEAFFGQGTRLTVV.

The chain couples TRBV7-9 to TRBJ1-5; TRBD1 aligns across 11 bases. The junction had 13 bases not matched to a gene; V was cut back by 5 bases and J by 4 bases. The CDR3 extends over 18 amino acids. CDR1 and CDR2 (germline): SEHNR, FQNEAQ (reference sequence). Written as DNA, the CDR3 is TGTGCCAGCAGCCAGCACCTTGGACAGGGGGCAGGTAATCAGCCCCAGCATTTT. Encoded protein: CASSQHLGQGAGNQPQHF.

The V and J genes are TRBV6-1 and TRBJ2-7; a weak D match, TRBD1 (5 bases). V lost 4 bases, J lost 4 bases, and 11 bases lay in between. The CDR3 runs to 13 residues. CDR1 MNHNS and CDR2 SASEGT come from the germline V gene. This CDR3 reads CASSAGLEYEQYF. CDR3 in DNA: TGTGCCAGCAGTGCAGGGCTAGAGTACGAGCAGTACTTC.

The chain links TRBV28 to TRBJ1-2, with a tentative D call TRBD1 (5 bases). Per the germline V gene, CDR1 is MDHEN and CDR2 is SYDVKM. The CDR3 has 14 amino acids. Trimming stripped 7 bases from V and 6 bases from J, with 18 bases between. The CDR3 region is CASTPLGAAHGYTF. CDR3 bases: TGTGCCAGCACCCCCCTAGGGGCAGCCCATGGCTACACCTTC.

The rearrangement uses TRBV19 and TRBJ1-1; 7 bases align to TRBD1. Germline CDR1 is LNHDA and CDR2 is SQIVND (reference sequence). Germline trimming cut 6 bases from V and 3 bases from J; bases unmatched to any gene: 7. The CDR3 extends over 14 amino acids. CDR3 loop: CASRTGQRDTEAFF. The CDR3 DNA reads TGTGCCAGTAGGACAGGGCAAAGGGACACTGAAGCTTTCTTT.

The V gene is TRBV5-6, the J gene TRBJ1-4, with D perhaps TRBD1 (5 bases). The ends were cut back, 4 bases at V and 7 bases at J, with 23 bases in the middle. The length of the CDR3 is 17 residues. CDR1 is SGHDT and CDR2 is YYEEEE in the germline V gene. The CDR3 is CASSQIPGLSMGEKLFF. The DNA of the CDR3 is TGTGCCAGCAGCCAAATCCCGGGACTCTCTATGGGTGAAAAACTGTTTTTT.

The V gene is TRBV19, the J gene TRBJ1-1, with D possibly TRBD1 on 5 matching bases. Germline V gene data show CDR1 as LNHDA and CDR2 as SQIVND (reference sequence). This CDR3 spans 15 amino acids. Trimming stripped 7 bases from V and 5 bases from J, with 20 bases between. The DNA for the CDR3 is TGTGCCAGTACCCTGAGTATAGGGGTTGGAACTGAAGCTTTCTTT. This translates into CASTLSIGVGTEAFF.

The chain has TRBV5-8 and TRBJ1-1; the D gene is possibly TRBD1 (5 bases). CDR1 is SGHTS and CDR2 is YDEGEE in the germline V gene. The CDR3 sequence is 14 residues long. V lost 3 bases and J 0 bases, leaving 9 bases between the germline ends. CDR3 coding DNA: TGTGCCAGCAGCTGGGGACTCTTGAACACTGAAGCTTTCTTT. This translates into CASSWGLLNTEAFF.

The V gene is TRBV7-8, the J gene TRBJ2-2, with TRBD2 matching over 9 bases. V shed 5 bases, J shed 1 base, and the junction held 5 bases outside the gene matches. The CDR3 loop spans 16 amino acids. Germline V gene data show CDR1 as SGHVS and CDR2 as FQNEAQ. Here the CDR3 reads CASSPKAGGNTGELFF. The CDR3 bases are TGTGCCAGCAGCCCGAAAGCGGGAGGGAACACCGGGGAGCTGTTTTTT.

The rearrangement links TRBV27 to TRBJ1-5; no clear D. V was cut by 3 bases and J by 6 bases, with 9 bases left in between. Germline CDR1 reads MNHEY; CDR2 reads SMNVEV (reference sequence). CDR3 length equals 13 residues. CDR3 coding DNA: TGTGCCAGCAGTTTGAGGGAGGGTCAGCCCCAGCATTTT. Translated: CASSLREGQPQHF.

Here the CDR3 reads CASSYAGGTGELFF. Here the CDR3 DNA reads TGTGCCAGCAGTTACGCGGGGGGCACCGGGGAGCTGTTTTTT. V and J are TRBV6-5 and TRBJ2-2, with 8 bases matching TRBD2. The CDR3 contains 14 residues. V shed 2 bases, J shed 4 bases, and the junction held 0 bases outside the gene matches. CDR1 and CDR2 (germline): MNHEY, SVGAGI.

V is TRBV5-4 and J is TRBJ1-1, with D tentatively TRBD1 (5 bases). V was shortened by 0 bases and J by 1 base, with 7 bases between the two germline ends. The germline V gene encodes CDR1 SGHNT and CDR2 YYREEE (reference sequence). There are 14 residues in the CDR3. In DNA form, the CDR3 reads TGTGCCAGCAGCTTGGGACAGTCGAACACTGAAGCTTTCTTT. This encodes CASSLGQSNTEAFF.

This clone was seen only once. This chain uses TRBV7-8 with TRBJ2-7, with TRBD2 identical over 7 bases. The CDR3 is 15 amino acids. V shed 5 bases, J shed 2 bases, and the junction held 9 bases outside the gene matches. From germline, CDR1 is SGHVS and CDR2 FQNEAQ. The DNA for the CDR3 is TGTGCCAGCAGCCAAGAACCCGGACTAGCCTACGAGCAGTACTTC. Its translation is CASSQEPGLAYEQYF.

V and J are TRBV27 and TRBJ1-5, with 10 positions matching TRBD1. V trimming: 8 bases; J trimming: 6 bases; junction bases outside the gene matches: 10. There are 15 residues in the CDR3. Germline-derived CDR1 and CDR2 are MNHEY and SMNVEV (reference sequence). CDR3 coding DNA: TGTGCCAGCTCGGGAGGGACAGGGGTTCTTCAGCCCCAGCATTTT. This codes for CASSGGTGVLQPQHF.

This clone appeared a few times. In DNA, the CDR3 is TGCGCCAGCAGCTTTACAGGGGGCCACGAGCAGTACTTC. Amino acid sequence: CASSFTGGHEQYF. The genes are TRBV5-1 and TRBJ2-7; the match to TRBD1 covers 9 bases. Germline trimming cut 2 bases from V and 5 bases from J; bases unmatched to any gene: 2. Per the germline V gene, CDR1 is SGHRS and CDR2 is YFSETQ. The length of the CDR3 is 13 residues.

The rearrangement links TRBV9 to TRBJ2-3; 7 nucleotides agree with TRBD1. Germline lookup yields CDR1 SGDLS and CDR2 YYNGEE. CDR3 size: 14 residues. The V and J ends lost 2 bases and 4 bases, in that order; junction bases with no gene match: 4. CDR3 DNA: TGTGCCAGCAGCGTGGGGACAGCTTCAGATACGCAGTATTTT. It is translated as CASSVGTASDTQYF.